This record concerns one TCR beta chain sequence. During active infection, Seattle patients enrolled and were then monitored through disease. Measured with immunoSEQ multiplex PCR; TCRdb has only the in-frame clones, and not every one. The data contain about 220,000 clones, 82% of them singletons. The CDR3 sequence is 15 residues long. Per the germline V gene, CDR1 is GTSNPN and CDR2 is SVGIG (reference sequence). J was trimmed by 8 bases and V by 2 bases; bases with no gene match: 12. These data come from a study of blood T cell repertoires in COVID-19. As for the study in general: Spain, Italy and the United States supplied samples that represented acute and convalescent COVID-19. PBMCs, B-cell-depleted T cells, or T cells were the source of the cDNA or gDNA that made up the material.

This TCR was sampled from a woman older than 75 with COVID-19, enrolled during active disease. This chain connects TRBV30 to TRBJ1-5; 7 bases line up with TRBD1. Specimen: peripheral blood. CDR3 region: CAWSTTGPGVKPQHF. The CDR3 bases are TGTGCCTGGAGTACGACAGGGCCCGGGGTAAAGCCCCAGCATTTT.